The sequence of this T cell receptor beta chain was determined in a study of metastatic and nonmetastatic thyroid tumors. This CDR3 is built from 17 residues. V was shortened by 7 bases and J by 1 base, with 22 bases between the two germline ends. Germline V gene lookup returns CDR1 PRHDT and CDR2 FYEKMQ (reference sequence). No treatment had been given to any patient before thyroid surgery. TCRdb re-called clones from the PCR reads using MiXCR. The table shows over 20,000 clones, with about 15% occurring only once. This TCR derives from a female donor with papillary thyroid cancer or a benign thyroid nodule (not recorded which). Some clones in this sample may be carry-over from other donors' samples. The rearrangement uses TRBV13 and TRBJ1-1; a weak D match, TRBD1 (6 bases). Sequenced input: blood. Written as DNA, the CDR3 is TGTGCCAGCACCAACGTATTACCCGGGACATCGAACACTGAAGCTTTCTTT. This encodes CASTNVLPGTSNTEAFF.